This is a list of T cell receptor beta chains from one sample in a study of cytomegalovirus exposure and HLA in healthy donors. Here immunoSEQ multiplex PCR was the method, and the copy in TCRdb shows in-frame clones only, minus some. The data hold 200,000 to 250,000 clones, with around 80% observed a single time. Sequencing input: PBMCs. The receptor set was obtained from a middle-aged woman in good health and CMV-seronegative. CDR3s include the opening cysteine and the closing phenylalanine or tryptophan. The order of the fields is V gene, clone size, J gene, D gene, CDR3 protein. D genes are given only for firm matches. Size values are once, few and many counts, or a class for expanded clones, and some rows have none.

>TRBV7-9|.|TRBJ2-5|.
CSSSLGLGQETQYF
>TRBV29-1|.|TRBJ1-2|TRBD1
CSVGTGGGYTF
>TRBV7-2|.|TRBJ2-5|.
CASSWKGGRETQYF
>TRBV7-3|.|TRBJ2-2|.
CASRLAPGRSDSGELFF
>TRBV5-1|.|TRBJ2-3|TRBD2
CASSLAPGGRITDTQYF
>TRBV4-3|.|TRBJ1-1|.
CASSQEMGRSTEAFF
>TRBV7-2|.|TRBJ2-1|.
CASSSSSSYNEQFF
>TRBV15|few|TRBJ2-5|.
CATSSSGTQYF
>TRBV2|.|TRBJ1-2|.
CASSDFFPGLCSF
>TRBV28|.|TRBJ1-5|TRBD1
CASSFGGTGGAQPQHF
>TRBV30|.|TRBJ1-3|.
CAWSVGSSGGNTIYF
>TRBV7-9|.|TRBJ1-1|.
CASSTGNTMNTEAFF
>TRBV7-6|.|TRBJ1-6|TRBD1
CASSLEGQGGSPLHF
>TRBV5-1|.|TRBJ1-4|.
CASSPVAIGGEKLFF
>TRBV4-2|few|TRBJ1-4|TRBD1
CASSQTGGLTNEKLFF
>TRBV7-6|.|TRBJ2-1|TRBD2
CASSSKRGVHNEQFF
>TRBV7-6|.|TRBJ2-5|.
CASSLAGGQYF
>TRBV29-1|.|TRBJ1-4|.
CSVEDGGFNEKLFF
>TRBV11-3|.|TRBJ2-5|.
CASKQVNKETQYF
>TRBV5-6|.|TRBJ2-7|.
CASSRTGSEQYF
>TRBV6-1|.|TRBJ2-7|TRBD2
CASVRTSGGYEQYF
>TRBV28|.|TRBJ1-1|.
CASSSPLLTGSNTEAFF
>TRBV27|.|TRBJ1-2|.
CASSLSEAYGYTF
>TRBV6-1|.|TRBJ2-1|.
CASRELVANEQFF
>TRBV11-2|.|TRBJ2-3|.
CASSLAGFRVGTDTQYF
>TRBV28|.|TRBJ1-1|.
CASIPPAGTEAFF
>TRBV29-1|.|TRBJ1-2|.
CSATSGSLYGYTF
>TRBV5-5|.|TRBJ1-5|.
CASSLVVANQPQHF
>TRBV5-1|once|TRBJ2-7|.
CASSGGGPGYEQYF
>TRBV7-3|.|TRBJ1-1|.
CASSLSPRTEEAFF
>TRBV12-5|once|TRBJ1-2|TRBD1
CANGHPPVLGQGHMDGYTF
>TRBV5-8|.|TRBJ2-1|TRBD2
CASTVGWASGGGYNEQFF
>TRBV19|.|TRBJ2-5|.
CASSIKPGGLQETQYF
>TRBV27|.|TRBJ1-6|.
CASSLFGPSSYNSPLHF
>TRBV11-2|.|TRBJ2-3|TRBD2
CASSLGSGGATDTQYF
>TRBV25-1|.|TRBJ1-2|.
CASSELGGEDYGYTF
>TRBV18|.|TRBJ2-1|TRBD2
CASSQTGTSRTSFYNEQFF
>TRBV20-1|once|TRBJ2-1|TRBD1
CSAPSGTGLFF
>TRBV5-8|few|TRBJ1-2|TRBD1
CASSFSVGTGAGYGYTF
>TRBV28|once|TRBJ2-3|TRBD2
CASIDSSGGTDTQYF